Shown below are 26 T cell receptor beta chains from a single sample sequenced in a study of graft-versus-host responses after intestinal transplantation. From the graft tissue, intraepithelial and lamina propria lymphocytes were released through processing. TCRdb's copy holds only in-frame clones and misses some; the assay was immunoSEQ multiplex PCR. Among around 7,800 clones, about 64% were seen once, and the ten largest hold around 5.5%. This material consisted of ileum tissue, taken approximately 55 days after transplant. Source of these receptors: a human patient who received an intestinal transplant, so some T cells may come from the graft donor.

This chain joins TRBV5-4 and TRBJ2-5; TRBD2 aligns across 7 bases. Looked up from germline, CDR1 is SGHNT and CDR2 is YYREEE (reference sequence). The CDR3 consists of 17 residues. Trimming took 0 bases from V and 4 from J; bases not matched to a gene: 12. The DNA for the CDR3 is TGTGCCAGCAGCTTGGGGGCGGCGGGGGTCATGCGAGAGACCCAGTACTTC. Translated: CASSLGAAGVMRETQYF.

Here the CDR3 reads CSVAGSVDQPQHF. The CDR3 DNA reads TGCAGCGTGGCAGGTTCCGTTGATCAGCCCCAGCATTTT. V gene TRBV29-1 combines with J gene TRBJ1-5; D not resolved. This CDR3 region has 13 residues. CDR1 and CDR2 from the germline V gene are SQVTM and ANQGSEA. V lost 6 bases to trimming and J lost 5 bases, with 14 bases between them.

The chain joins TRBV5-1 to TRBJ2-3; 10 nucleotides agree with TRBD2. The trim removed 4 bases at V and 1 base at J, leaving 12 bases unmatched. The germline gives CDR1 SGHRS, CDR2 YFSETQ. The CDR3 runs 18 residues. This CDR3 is CASSASSRGTSGTDTQYF. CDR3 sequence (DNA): TGCGCCAGCAGCGCAAGCAGCCGCGGGACTAGCGGCACAGATACGCAGTATTTT.

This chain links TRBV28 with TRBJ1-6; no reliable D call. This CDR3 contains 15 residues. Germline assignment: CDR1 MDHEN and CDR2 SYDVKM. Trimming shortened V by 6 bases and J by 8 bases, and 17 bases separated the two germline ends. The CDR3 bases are TGTGCCAGCAGCCGTAACCGGGGTCCATATTCACCCCTCCACTTT. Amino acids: CASSRNRGPYSPLHF. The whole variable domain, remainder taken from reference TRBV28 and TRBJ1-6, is DVKVTQSSRYLVKRTGEKVFLECVQDMDHENMFWYRQDPGLGLRLIYFSYDVKMKEKGDIPEGYSVSREKKERFSLILESASTNQTSMYLCASSRNRGPYSPLHFGNGTRLTVT.

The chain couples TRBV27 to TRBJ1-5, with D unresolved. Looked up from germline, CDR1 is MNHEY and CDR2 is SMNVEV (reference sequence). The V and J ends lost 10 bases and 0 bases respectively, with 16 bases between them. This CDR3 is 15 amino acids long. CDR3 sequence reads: CATRTLGSSNQPQHF. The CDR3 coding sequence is TGTGCCACCCGGACCCTGGGGAGTAGCAATCAGCCCCAGCATTTT.

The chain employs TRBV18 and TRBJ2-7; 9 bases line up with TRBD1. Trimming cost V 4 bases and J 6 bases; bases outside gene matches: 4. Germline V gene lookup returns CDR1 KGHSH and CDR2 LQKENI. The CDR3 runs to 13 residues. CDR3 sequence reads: CASSRGQGFEQYV. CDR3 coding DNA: TGTGCCAGCTCACGTGGACAGGGGTTCGAGCAGTACGTC.

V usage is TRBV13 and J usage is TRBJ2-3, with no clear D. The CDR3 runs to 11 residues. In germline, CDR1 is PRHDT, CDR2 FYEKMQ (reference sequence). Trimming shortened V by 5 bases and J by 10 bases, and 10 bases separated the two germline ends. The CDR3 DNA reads TGTGCCAGCAGCCCCATCGGTCCGCAGTATTTT. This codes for CASSPIGPQYF. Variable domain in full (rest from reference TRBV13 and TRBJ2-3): AAGVIQSPRHLIKEKRETATLKCYPIPRHDTVYWYQQGPGQDPQFLISFYEKMQSDKGSIPDRFSAQQFSDYHSELNMSSLELGDSALYFCASSPIGPQYFGPGTRLTVL.

The chain's CDR3 is CASSAAPGNPNEKLFF. CDR3 DNA: TGTGCCAGCAGTGCCGCGCCAGGGAACCCCAATGAAAAACTGTTTTTT. The rearrangement uses TRBV6-4 and TRBJ1-4; D may be TRBD1 (5 bases). Germline V gives CDR1 MRHNA, CDR2 SNTAGT. The CDR3 has 16 amino acids. The V gene lost 4 bases and the J gene lost 5 bases, with 17 bases spanning the gap.

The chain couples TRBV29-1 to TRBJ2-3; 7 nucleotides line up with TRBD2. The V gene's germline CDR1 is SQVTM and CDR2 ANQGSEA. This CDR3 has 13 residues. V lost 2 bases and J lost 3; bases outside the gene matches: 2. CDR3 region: CSVETGGTDTQYF. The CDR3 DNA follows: TGCAGCGTTGAAACCGGGGGGACAGATACGCAGTATTTT.

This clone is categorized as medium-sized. CDR3 residues: CASSYSAGNYEQYV. The DNA for the CDR3 is TGTGCCAGCAGTTACTCTGCAGGGAACTACGAGCAGTACGTC. V and J are TRBV6-6 and TRBJ2-7; maybe TRBD1 (5 bases). Germline CDR1 is MNHNY and CDR2 is SVGAGI (reference sequence). The ends were cut back, 0 bases at V and 3 bases at J, with 9 bases in the middle. The CDR3 totals 14 residues.

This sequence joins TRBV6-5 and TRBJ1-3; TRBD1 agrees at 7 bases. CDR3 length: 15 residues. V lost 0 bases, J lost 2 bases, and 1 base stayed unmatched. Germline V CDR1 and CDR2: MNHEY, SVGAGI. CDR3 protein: CASSYSQGAGNTIYF. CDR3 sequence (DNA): TGTGCCAGCAGTTACTCGCAGGGGGCTGGAAACACCATATATTTT.

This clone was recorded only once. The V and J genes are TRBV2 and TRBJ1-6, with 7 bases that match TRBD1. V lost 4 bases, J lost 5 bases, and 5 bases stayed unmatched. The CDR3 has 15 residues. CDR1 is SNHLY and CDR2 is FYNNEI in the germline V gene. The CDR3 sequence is CASSARDRDNSPLHF. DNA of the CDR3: TGTGCCAGCAGTGCAAGAGACAGGGATAATTCACCCCTCCACTTT. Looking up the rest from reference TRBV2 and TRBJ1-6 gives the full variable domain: EPEVTQTPSHQVTQMGQEVILRCVPISNHLYFYWYRQILGQKVEFLVSFYNNEISEKSEIFDDQFSVERPDGSNFTLKIRSTKLEDSAMYFCASSARDRDNSPLHFGNGTRLTVT.

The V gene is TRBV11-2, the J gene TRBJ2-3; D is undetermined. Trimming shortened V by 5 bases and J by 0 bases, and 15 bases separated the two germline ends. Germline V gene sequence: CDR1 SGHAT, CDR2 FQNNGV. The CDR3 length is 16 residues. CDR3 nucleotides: TGTGCCAGCAGCCCCATGCACTTTTCTAGCACAGATACGCAGTATTTT. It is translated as CASSPMHFSSTDTQYF.

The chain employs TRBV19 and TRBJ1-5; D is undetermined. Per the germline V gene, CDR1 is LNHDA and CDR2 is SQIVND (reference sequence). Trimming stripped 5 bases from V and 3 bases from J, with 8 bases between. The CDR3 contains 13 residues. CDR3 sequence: CASSWSTNQPQHF. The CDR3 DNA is TGTGCCAGTAGTTGGAGTACCAATCAGCCCCAGCATTTT.

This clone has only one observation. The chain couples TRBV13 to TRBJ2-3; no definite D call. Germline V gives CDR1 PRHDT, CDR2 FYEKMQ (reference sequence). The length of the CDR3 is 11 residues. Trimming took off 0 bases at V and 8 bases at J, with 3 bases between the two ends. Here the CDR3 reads CASSLGVTQYF. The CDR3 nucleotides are TGTGCCAGCAGCTTAGGCGTTACGCAGTATTTT.

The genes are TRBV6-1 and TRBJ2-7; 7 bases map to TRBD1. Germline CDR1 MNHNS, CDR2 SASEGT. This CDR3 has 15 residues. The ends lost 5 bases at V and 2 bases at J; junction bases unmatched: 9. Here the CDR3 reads CASSSTHTGAYEQYV. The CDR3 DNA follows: TGTGCCAGCAGTTCTACCCACACAGGGGCCTACGAGCAGTACGTC.

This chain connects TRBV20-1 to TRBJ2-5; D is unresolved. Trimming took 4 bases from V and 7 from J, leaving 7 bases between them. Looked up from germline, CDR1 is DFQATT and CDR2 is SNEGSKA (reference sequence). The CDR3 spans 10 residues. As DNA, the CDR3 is TGCAGTGCTACTCGAGGGACCCAGTACTTC. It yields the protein CSATRGTQYF.

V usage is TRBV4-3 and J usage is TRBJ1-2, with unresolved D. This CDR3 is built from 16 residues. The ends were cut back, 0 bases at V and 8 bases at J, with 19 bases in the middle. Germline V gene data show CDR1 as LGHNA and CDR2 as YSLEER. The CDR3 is CASSQDRRAPSGGYTF. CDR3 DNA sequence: TGCGCCAGCAGCCAAGATCGGCGGGCCCCGAGTGGGGGCTACACCTTC.

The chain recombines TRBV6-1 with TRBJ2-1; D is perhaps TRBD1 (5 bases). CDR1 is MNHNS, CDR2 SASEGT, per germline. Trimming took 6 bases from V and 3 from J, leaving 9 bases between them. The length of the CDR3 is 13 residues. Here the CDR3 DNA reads TGTGCCAGCAGGGGGCAGATCTACAATGAGCAGTTCTTC. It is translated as CASRGQIYNEQFF.

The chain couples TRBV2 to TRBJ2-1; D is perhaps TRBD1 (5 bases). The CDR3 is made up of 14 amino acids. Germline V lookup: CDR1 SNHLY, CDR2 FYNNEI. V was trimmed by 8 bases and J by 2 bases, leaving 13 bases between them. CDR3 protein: CASLRAGTYNEQFF. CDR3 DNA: TGTGCCAGCCTTCGGGCAGGGACCTACAATGAGCAGTTCTTC. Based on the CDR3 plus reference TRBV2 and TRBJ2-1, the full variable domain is EPEVTQTPSHQVTQMGQEVILRCVPISNHLYFYWYRQILGQKVEFLVSFYNNEISEKSEIFDDQFSVERPDGSNFTLKIRSTKLEDSAMYFCASLRAGTYNEQFFGPGTRLTVL.

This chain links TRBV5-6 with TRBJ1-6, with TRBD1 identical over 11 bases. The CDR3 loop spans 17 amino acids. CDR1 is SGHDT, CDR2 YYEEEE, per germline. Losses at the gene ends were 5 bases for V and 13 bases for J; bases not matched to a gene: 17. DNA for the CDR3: TGTGCCAGCAGTCCTGACGGGACAGGGGGTCTATTGTCTCCCCTCCACTTT. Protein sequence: CASSPDGTGGLLSPLHF.

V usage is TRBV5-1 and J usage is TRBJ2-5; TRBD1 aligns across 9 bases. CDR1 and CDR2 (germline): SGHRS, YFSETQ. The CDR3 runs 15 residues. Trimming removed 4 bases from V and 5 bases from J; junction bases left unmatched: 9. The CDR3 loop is CASSPGQGGVETQYF. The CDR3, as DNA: TGCGCCAGCAGCCCGGGACAGGGCGGGGTGGAGACCCAGTACTTC.

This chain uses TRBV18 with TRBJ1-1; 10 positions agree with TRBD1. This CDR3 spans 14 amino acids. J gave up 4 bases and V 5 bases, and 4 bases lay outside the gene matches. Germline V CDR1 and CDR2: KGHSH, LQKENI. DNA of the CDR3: TGTGCCAGCTCATCCGGGACAGGGGTCACTGAAGCTTTCTTT. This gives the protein CASSSGTGVTEAFF.

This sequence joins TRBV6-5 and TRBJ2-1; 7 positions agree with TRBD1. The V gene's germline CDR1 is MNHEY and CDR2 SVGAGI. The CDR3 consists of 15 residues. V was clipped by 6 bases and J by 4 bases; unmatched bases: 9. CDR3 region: CASRLGGLNYNEQFF. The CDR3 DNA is TGTGCCAGCAGACTAGGGGGCCTGAATTACAATGAGCAGTTCTTC.

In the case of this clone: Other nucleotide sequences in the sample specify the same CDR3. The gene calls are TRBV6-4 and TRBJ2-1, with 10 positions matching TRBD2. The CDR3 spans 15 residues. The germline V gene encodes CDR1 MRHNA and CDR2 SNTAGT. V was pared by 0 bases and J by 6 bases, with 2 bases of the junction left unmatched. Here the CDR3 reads CASSDSSGGANEQFF. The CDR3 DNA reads TGTGCCAGCAGTGACTCGAGCGGGGGGGCCAATGAGCAGTTCTTC.

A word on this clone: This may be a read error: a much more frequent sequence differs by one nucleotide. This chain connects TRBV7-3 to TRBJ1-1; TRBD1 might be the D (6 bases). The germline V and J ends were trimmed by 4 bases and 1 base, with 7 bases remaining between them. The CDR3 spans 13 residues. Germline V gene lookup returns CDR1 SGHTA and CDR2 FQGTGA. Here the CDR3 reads CASSSTGNTEAFF. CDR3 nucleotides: TGTGCCAGCAGCTCGACAGGGAACACTGAAGCTTTCTTT.